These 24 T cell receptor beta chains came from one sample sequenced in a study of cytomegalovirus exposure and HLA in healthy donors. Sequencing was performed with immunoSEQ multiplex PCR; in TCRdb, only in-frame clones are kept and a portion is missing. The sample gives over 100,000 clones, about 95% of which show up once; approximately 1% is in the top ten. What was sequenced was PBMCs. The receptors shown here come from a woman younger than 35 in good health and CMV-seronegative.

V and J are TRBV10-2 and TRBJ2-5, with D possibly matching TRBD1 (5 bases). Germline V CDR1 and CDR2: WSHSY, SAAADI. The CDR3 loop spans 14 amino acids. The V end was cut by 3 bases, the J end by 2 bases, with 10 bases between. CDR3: CASSEVGVQETQYF. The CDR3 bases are TGCGCCAGCAGTGAAGTAGGGGTACAAGAGACCCAGTACTTC.

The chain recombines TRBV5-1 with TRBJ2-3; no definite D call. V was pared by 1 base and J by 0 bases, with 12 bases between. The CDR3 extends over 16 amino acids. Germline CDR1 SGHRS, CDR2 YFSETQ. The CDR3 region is CASSLRGALSTDTQYF. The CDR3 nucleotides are TGCGCCAGCAGCTTGCGCGGAGCGCTTAGCACAGATACGCAGTATTTT.

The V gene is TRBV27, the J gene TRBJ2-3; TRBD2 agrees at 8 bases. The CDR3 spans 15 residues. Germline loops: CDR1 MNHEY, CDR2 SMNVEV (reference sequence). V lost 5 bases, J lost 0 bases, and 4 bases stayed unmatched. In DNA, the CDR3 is TGTGCCAGCAGTCCCAGACTAGCGAGCACAGATACGCAGTATTTT. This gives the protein CASSPRLASTDTQYF.

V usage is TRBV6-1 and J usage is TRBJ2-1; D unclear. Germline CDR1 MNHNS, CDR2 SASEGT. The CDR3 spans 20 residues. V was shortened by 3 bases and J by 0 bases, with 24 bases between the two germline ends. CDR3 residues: CASSEGRWQGERSSYNEQFF. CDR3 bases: TGTGCCAGCAGTGAGGGTAGGTGGCAAGGAGAGAGAAGCTCCTACAATGAGCAGTTCTTC.

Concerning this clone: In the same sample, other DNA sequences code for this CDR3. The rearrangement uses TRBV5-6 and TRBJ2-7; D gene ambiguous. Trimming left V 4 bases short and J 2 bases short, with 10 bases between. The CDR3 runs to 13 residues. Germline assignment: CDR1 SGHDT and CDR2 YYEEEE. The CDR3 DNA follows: TGTGCCAGCAGCCCGACTGGCACCTACGAGCAGTACTTC. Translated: CASSPTGTYEQYF.

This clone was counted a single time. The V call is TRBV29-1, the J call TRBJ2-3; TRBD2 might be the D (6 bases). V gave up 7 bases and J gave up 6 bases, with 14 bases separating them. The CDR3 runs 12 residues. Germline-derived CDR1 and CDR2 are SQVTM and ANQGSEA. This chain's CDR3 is CSGGLALDTQYF. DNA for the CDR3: TGCAGCGGGGGACTTGCACTGGATACGCAGTATTTT.

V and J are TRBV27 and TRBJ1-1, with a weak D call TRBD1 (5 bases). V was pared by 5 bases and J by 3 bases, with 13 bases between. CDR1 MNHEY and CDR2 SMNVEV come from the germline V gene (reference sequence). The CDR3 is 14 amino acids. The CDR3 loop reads CASSPVGGDTEAFF. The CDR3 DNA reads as TGTGCCAGCAGTCCCGTGGGGGGGGACACTGAAGCTTTCTTT.

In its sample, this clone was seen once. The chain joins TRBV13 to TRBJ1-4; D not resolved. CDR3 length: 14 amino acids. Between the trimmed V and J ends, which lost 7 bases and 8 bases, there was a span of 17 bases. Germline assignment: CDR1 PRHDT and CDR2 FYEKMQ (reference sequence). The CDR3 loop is CASTPEGDAEKLFF. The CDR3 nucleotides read TGTGCCAGCACCCCAGAAGGAGACGCCGAAAAACTGTTTTTT.

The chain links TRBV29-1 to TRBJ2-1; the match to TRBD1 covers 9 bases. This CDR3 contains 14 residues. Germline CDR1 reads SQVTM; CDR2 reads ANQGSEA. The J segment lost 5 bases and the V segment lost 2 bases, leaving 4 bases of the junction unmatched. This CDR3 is CSVERGTGNNEQFF. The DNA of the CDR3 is TGCAGCGTTGAAAGGGGGACAGGGAACAATGAGCAGTTCTTC.

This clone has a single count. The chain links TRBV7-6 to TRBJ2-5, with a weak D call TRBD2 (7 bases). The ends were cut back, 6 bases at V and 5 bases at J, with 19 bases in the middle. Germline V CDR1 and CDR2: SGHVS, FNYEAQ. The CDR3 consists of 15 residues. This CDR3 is CASSLTGGLWETQYF. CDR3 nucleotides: TGTGCCAGCAGTCTTACGGGGGGCTTGTGGGAGACCCAGTACTTC. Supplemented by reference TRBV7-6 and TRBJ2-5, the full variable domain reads GAGVSQSPRYKVTKRGQDVALRCDPISGHVSLYWYRQALGQGPEFLTYFNYEAQQDKSGLPNDRFSAERPEGSISTLTIQRTEQRDSAMYRCASSLTGGLWETQYFGPGTRLLVL.

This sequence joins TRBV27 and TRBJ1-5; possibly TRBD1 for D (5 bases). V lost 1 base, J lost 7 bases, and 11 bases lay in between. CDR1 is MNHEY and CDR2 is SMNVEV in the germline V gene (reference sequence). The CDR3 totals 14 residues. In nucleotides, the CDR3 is TGTGCCAGCAGTTTATACGGGGGGACCCAGCCCCAGCATTTT. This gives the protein CASSLYGGTQPQHF.

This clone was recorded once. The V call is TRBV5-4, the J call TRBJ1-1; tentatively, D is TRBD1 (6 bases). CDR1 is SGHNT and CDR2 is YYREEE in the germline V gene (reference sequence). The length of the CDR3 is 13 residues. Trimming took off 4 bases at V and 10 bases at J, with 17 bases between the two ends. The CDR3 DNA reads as TGTGCCAGCAGCACCGACCTCCTAGGGGGAGCTTTCTTT. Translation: CASSTDLLGGAFF.

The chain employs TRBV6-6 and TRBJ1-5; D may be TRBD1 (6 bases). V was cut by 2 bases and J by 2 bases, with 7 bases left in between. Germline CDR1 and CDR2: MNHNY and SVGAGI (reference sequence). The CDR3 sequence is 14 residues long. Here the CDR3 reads CASSYNRGNQPQHF. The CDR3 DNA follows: TGTGCCAGCAGTTACAACAGGGGCAATCAGCCCCAGCATTTT.

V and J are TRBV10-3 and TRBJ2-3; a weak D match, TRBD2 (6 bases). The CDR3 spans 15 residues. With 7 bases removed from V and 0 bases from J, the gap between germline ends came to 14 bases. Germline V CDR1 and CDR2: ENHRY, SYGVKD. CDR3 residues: CAITTGDSSTDTQYF. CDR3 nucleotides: TGTGCCATCACCACGGGGGACTCCAGCACAGATACGCAGTATTTT.

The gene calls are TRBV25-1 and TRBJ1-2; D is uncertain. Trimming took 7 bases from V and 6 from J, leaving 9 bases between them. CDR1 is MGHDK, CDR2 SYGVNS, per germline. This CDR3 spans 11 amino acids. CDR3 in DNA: TGTGCCAGCACGGCGGGTAATGGCTACACCTTC. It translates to CASTAGNGYTF.

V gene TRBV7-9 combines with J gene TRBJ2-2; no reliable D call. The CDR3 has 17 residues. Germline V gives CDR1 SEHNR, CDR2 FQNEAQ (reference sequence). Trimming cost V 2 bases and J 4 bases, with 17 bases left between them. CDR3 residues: CASSLLRIEASTGELFF. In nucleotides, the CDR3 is TGTGCCAGCAGCTTACTTCGAATAGAGGCAAGCACCGGGGAGCTGTTTTTT.

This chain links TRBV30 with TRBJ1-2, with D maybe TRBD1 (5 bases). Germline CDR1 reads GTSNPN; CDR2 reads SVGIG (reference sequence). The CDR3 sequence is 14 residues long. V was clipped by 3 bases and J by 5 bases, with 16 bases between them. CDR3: CAWRSQGGDYGYTF. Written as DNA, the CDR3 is TGTGCCTGGAGATCCCAGGGTGGGGATTATGGCTACACCTTC.

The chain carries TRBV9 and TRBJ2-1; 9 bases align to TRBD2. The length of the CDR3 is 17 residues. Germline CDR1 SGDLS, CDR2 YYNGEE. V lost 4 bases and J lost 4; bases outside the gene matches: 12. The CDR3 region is CASSPLAGGPVYNEQFF. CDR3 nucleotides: TGTGCCAGCAGCCCCCTGGCGGGAGGGCCCGTGTACAATGAGCAGTTCTTC.

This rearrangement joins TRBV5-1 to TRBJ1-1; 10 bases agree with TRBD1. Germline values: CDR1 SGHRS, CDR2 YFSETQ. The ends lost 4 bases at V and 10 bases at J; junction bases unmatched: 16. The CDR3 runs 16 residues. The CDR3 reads CASSVTPGGTGEGAFF. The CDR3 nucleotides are TGCGCCAGCAGCGTAACCCCGGGTGGGACAGGGGAGGGAGCTTTCTTT.

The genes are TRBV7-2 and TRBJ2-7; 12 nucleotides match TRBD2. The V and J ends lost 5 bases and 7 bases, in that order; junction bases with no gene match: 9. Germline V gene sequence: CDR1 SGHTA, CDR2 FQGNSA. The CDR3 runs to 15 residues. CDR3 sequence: CASSQSGTSGLEQYF. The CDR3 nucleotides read TGTGCCAGCAGCCAGTCCGGGACTAGCGGGCTAGAGCAGTACTTC.

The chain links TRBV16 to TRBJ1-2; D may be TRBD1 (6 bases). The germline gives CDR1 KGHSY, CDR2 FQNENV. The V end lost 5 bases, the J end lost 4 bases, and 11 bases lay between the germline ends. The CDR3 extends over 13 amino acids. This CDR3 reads CASSSGQSYGYTF. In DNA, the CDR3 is TGTGCCAGCAGCTCAGGACAGAGCTATGGCTACACCTTC.

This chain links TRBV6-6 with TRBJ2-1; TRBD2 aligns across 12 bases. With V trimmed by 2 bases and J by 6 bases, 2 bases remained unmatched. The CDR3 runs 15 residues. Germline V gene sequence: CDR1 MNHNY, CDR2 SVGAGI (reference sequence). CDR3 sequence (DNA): TGTGCCAGCAGTTACAGGACTAGCGGGATCAATGAGCAGTTCTTC. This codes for CASSYRTSGINEQFF.

The CDR3 reads CASSQETGGHNEQFF. The CDR3 nucleotides read TGCGCCAGCAGCCAAGAGACAGGGGGCCACAATGAGCAGTTCTTC. V usage is TRBV4-3 and J usage is TRBJ2-1, with 10 nucleotides matching TRBD1. CDR3 size: 15 residues. Germline lookup yields CDR1 LGHNA and CDR2 YSLEER. Trimming cost V 0 bases and J 5 bases; bases outside gene matches: 1.

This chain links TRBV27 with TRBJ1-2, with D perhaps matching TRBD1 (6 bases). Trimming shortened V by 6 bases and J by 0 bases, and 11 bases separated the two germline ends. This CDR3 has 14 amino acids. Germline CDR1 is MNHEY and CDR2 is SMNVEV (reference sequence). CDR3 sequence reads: CASSSGTTNYGYTF. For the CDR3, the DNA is TGTGCCAGCAGCTCCGGGACAACTAACTATGGCTACACCTTC.